This record concerns one T cell receptor (beta chain) sequence. The antigen is undetermined. An end of the junction does not agree with germline; a read error may underlie this. Without any cell sorting, about 20-31 mg of bulk tissue yielded co-extracted RNA and DNA. None of the patients had received treatment, and all had chronic HBV infection. The data were taken from a study of tumor-infiltrating lymphocytes in primary liver carcinoma. Study-level background: Participating patients were men and women between 30 and 69 years old. Each of the samples returned roughly 3.5 to 7.5 million productive TCRbeta reads (a yield similar across tissue types). Overall study results and limits: Blood's top-250-clone fraction was significantly lower than that of tumors (p = 0.039).

CDR1 and CDR2 from the germline V gene are SGHVS and FQNEAQ. CDR3 length: 17 amino acids. Synthesis of TCR beta cDNA was carried out from approximately 470 ng total RNA with a constant-region primer. Three nested multiplex PCR rounds of slightly modified ARM-PCR generated TCR beta libraries. PCR rounds one and two used TRBV1-TRBV30 forward primers with a C-beta reverse primer for roughly 9 cycles each. TCRdb analysed the multiplex PCR reads with MiXCR anew, one entry per CDR3 protein. The top ten clones hold roughly 30% of a sample with about 30,000 distinct CDR3 sequences, roughly two thirds of them seen once.

The sequenced sample was liver tumor tissue from sampling region 3. Regarding subset: tumor region T3, left-lateral pole. The rearrangement links TRBV7-8 to TRBJ2-3; D is uncertain. The TCR originated in a woman aged 25-40 years with primary liver carcinoma and hepatitis B virus infection. CDR3 in amino acids: CAISLADQLGNTDTQYF. The CDR3 DNA sequence: TGTGCCATCAGCTTAGCAGACCAGCTGGGGAACACAGATACGCAGTATTTT.